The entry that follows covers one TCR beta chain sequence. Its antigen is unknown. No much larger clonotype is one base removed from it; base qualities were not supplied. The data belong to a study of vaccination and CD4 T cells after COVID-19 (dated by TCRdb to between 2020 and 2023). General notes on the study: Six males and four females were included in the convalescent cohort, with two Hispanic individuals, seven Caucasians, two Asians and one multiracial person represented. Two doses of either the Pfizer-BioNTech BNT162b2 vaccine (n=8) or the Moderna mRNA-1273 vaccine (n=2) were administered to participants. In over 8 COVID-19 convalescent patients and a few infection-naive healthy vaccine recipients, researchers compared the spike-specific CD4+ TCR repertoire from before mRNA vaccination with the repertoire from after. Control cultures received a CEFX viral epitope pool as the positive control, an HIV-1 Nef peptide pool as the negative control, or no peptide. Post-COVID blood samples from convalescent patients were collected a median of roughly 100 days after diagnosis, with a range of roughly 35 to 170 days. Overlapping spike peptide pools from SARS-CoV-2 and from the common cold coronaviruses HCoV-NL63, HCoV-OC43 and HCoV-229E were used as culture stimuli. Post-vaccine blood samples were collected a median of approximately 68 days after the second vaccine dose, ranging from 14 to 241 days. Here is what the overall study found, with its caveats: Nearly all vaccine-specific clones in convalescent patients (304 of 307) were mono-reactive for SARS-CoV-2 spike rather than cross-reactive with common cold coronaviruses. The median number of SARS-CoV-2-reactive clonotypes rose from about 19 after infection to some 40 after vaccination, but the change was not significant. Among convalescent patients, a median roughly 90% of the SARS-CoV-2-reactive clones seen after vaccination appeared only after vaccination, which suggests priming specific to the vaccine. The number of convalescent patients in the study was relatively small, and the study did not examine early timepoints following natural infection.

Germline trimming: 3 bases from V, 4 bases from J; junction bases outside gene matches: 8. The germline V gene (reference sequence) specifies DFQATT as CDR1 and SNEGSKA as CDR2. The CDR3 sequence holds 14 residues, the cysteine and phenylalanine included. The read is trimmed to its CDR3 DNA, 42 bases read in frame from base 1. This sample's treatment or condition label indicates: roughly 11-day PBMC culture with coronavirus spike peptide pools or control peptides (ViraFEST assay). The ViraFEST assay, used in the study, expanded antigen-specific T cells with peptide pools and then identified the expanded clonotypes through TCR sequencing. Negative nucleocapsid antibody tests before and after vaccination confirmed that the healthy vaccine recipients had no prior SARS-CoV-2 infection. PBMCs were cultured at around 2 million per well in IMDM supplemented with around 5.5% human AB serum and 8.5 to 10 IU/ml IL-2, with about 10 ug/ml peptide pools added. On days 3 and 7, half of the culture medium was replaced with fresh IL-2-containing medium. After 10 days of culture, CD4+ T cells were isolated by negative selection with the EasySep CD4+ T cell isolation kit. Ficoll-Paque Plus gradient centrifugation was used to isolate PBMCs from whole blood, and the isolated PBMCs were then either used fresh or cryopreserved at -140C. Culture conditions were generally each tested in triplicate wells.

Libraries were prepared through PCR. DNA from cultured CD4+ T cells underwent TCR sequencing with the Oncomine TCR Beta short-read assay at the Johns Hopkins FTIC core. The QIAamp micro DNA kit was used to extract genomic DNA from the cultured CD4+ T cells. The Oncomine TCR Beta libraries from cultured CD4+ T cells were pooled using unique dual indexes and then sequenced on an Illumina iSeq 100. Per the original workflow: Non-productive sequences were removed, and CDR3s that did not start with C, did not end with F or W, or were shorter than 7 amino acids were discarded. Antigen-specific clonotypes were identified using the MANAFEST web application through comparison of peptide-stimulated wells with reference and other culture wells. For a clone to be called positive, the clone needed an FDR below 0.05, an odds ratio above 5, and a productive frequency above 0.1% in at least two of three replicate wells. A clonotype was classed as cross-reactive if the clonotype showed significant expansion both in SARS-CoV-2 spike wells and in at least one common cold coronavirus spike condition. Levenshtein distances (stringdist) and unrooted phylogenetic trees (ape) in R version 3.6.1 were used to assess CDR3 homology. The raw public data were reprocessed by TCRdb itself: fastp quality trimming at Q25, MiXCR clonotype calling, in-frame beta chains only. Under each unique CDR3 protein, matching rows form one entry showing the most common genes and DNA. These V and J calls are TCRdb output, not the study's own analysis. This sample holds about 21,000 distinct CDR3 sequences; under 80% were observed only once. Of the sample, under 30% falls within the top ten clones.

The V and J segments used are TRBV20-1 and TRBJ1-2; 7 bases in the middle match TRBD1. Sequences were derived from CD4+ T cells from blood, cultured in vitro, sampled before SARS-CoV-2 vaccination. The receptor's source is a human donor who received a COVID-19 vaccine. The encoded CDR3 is CSARKAGGVYGYTF. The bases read TGCAGTGCTAGGAAAGCAGGGGGGGTCTATGGCTACACCTTC.